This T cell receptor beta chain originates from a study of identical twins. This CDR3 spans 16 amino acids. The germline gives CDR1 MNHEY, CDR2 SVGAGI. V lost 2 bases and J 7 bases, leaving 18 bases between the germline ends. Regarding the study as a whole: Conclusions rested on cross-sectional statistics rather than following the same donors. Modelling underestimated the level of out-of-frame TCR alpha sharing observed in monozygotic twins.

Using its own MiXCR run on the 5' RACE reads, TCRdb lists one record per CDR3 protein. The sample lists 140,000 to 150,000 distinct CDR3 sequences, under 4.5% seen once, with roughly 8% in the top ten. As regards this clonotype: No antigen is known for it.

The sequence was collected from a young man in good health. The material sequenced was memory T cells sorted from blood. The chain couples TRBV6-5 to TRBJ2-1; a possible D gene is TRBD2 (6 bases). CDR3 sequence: CASSYTPGAARNEQFF. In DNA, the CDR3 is TGTGCCAGCAGTTACACCCCGGGAGCGGCCCGGAATGAGCAGTTCTTC.